The 22 T cell receptor beta chains listed next were all sequenced from one sample in a study of CD8+ T cells in alopecia areata. RNA extraction and reverse transcription yielded cDNA as sequencing template. TCRdb's table, derived via immunoSEQ multiplex PCR, lists solely in-frame clones and lacks some. The table includes 170,000 or so clones, roughly three fifths detected once. Sample treatment: oral pan-JAK inhibitor, 5-10 mg twice daily. The sequenced sample was CD8+ T cells sorted from blood, obtained at week 24, from a patient treated with tofacitinib. The source is a human donor with alopecia areata.

The V gene is TRBV6-5, the J gene TRBJ1-5, with D possibly being TRBD1 (5 bases). The germline V gene has CDR1 MNHEY and CDR2 SVGAGI. V was shortened by 9 bases and J by 0 bases, with 15 bases between the two germline ends. CDR3 length equals 15 residues. The CDR3 sequence is CASNPGGGSNQPQHF. For the CDR3, the DNA is TGTGCCAGTAACCCTGGCGGGGGTAGCAATCAGCCCCAGCATTTT.

The chain combines TRBV29-1 with TRBJ1-2; TRBD1 agrees at 9 bases. Germline V CDR1 and CDR2: SQVTM, ANQGSEA. V shed 5 bases and J 4 bases; nucleotides not matched to a gene: 5. The CDR3 extends over 13 amino acids. The CDR3 sequence is CSVTGGGGYGYTF. The DNA of the CDR3 is TGCAGCGTTACAGGGGGCGGCGGCTATGGCTACACCTTC.

This clone showed up just once. V gene TRBV7-6 combines with J gene TRBJ2-7; D is possibly TRBD2 (5 bases). The CDR3 extends over 14 amino acids. Germline V gives CDR1 SGHVS, CDR2 FNYEAQ. V was clipped by 2 bases and J by 5 bases, with 13 bases between them. The CDR3 loop reads CASSLYGAGNEQYF. The CDR3 DNA reads as TGTGCCAGCAGCTTATACGGTGCCGGGAACGAGCAGTACTTC.

The chain recombines TRBV9 with TRBJ1-1; TRBD1 aligns across 8 bases. The V gene's germline CDR1 is SGDLS and CDR2 YYNGEE. V shed 3 bases and J 3 bases; nucleotides not matched to a gene: 4. The CDR3 consists of 14 residues. CDR3 protein: CASSGAQGDTEAFF. The DNA for the CDR3 is TGTGCCAGCAGCGGAGCACAGGGGGACACTGAAGCTTTCTTT. The complete variable domain, with remaining parts taken from reference TRBV9 and TRBJ1-1, reads DSGVTQTPKHLITATGQRVTLRCSPRSGDLSVYWYQQSLDQGLQFLIQYYNGEERAKGNILERFSAQQFPDLHSELNLSSLELGDSALYFCASSGAQGDTEAFFGQGTRLTVV.

This CDR3 reads CASSSGLAGQETQYF. The CDR3 DNA is TGTGCCAGCTCCTCTGGACTAGCGGGACAAGAGACCCAGTACTTC. The genes are TRBV6-5 and TRBJ2-5; 12 bases are a match to TRBD2. V lost 8 bases and J lost 2; bases outside the gene matches: 6. There are 15 residues in the CDR3. Germline CDR1 reads MNHEY; CDR2 reads SVGAGI.

The chain links TRBV29-1 to TRBJ2-7; TRBD1 matches at 7 bases. From germline, CDR1 is SQVTM and CDR2 ANQGSEA. The trim removed 1 base at V and 0 bases at J, leaving 6 bases unmatched. The CDR3 has 15 amino acids. The DNA of the CDR3 is TGCAGCGTTGAAGCGCAGGACAGGAGCTCCTACGAGCAGTACTTC. Residues: CSVEAQDRSSYEQYF.

In this sample, this clone turned up once. The chain joins TRBV13 to TRBJ2-2, with D maybe TRBD1 (6 bases). CDR1 and CDR2 from the germline V gene are PRHDT and FYEKMQ (reference sequence). V lost 0 bases, J lost 8 bases, and 19 bases lay in between. The length of the CDR3 is 17 residues. The CDR3 is CASSLGKGQSGSGELFF. For the CDR3, the DNA is TGTGCCAGCAGCTTAGGCAAAGGACAGTCGGGGTCGGGGGAGCTGTTTTTT. The full variable domain, completed using reference TRBV13 and TRBJ2-2, is AAGVIQSPRHLIKEKRETATLKCYPIPRHDTVYWYQQGPGQDPQFLISFYEKMQSDKGSIPDRFSAQQFSDYHSELNMSSLELGDSALYFCASSLGKGQSGSGELFFGEGSRLTVL.

The J gene is TRBJ1-5, the V gene TRBV4-1; 7 bases map to TRBD1. Germline V CDR1 and CDR2: MGHRA, YSYEKL. CDR3 length equals 18 residues. V gave up 4 bases and J gave up 1 base; unmatched junction bases: 13. The CDR3 region is CASSLQGGAGGSNQPQHF. In nucleotides, the CDR3 is TGCGCCAGCAGCCTTCAGGGGGGGGCCGGAGGAAGCAATCAGCCCCAGCATTTT.

The chain employs TRBV30 and TRBJ1-1; D possibly corresponds to TRBD1 (6 bases). The length of the CDR3 is 12 residues. Trimming cost V 7 bases and J 6 bases, with 15 bases left between them. CDR1 and CDR2 (germline): GTSNPN, SVGIG (reference sequence). CDR3 residues: CAFRDTVPEAFF. The CDR3 region has the DNA TGTGCCTTCCGGGACACGGTACCTGAAGCTTTCTTT. Combining the CDR3 with reference TRBV30 and TRBJ1-1 gives the whole variable domain SQTIHQWPATLVQPVGSPLSLECTVEGTSNPNLYWYRQAAGRGLQLLFYSVGIGQISSEVPQNLSASRPQDRQFILSSKKLLLSDSGFYLCAFRDTVPEAFFGQGTRLTVV.

This clone turned up a few times. The chain joins TRBV30 to TRBJ2-7; a weak D match, TRBD2 (5 bases). The CDR3 spans 12 residues. Per the germline V gene, CDR1 is GTSNPN and CDR2 is SVGIG (reference sequence). The germline V and J ends were trimmed by 2 bases and 4 bases, with 9 bases remaining between them. For the CDR3, the DNA is TGTGCCTGGAGTAACTTAGCGTACGAGCAGTACTTC. Its translation: CAWSNLAYEQYF.

The chain couples TRBV27 to TRBJ1-1, with no clear D. The CDR3 is made up of 14 amino acids. Trimming stripped 0 bases from V and 6 bases from J, with 11 bases between. The germline V gene has CDR1 MNHEY and CDR2 SMNVEV (reference sequence). The CDR3 here is CASSLSNAGAEAFF. As DNA, the CDR3 is TGTGCCAGCAGTTTATCCAACGCGGGCGCTGAAGCTTTCTTT.

V gene TRBV12-5 combines with J gene TRBJ1-2, with D perhaps matching TRBD1 (5 bases). With 0 bases removed from V and 1 base from J, the gap between germline ends came to 15 bases. Germline CDR1 LGHNT, CDR2 FRNRAP. The CDR3 runs 17 residues. CDR3 sequence (DNA): TGTGCTAGTGGTTTGGTCGGACACCTTAGACGTAACTATGGCTACACCTTC. Translating gives CASGLVGHLRRNYGYTF.

This clone has only a few counts. CDR3 sequence: CASSGELHTEAFF. CDR3 nucleotides: TGTGCCAGCAGTGGTGAGTTACACACTGAAGCTTTCTTT. This chain uses TRBV6-1 with TRBJ1-1; D remains ambiguous. Trimming stripped 4 bases from V and 3 bases from J, with 9 bases between. The CDR3 loop spans 13 amino acids. Germline V gene sequence: CDR1 MNHNS, CDR2 SASEGT.

This clone has ten or more counts. The chain employs TRBV28 and TRBJ1-2; D might be TRBD1 (5 bases). The CDR3 runs 11 residues. Germline CDR1 is MDHEN and CDR2 is SYDVKM. V was pared by 6 bases and J by 7 bases, with 9 bases between. CDR3 sequence: CASRVGVGYTF. For the CDR3, the DNA is TGTGCCAGCAGGGTGGGGGTTGGCTACACCTTC.

This chain joins TRBV6-5 and TRBJ2-2; a possible D gene is TRBD1 (6 bases). This CDR3 is built from 15 residues. CDR1 is MNHEY and CDR2 is SVGAGI in the germline V gene. The germline V and J ends were trimmed by 1 base and 3 bases, with 9 bases remaining between them. CDR3 residues: CASSYWTVHTGELFF. In nucleotides, the CDR3 is TGTGCCAGCAGTTACTGGACAGTACACACCGGGGAGCTGTTTTTT.

The V gene is TRBV30, the J gene TRBJ1-1; D remains unclear. V shed 2 bases and J shed 1 base, with 14 bases lying between them. The germline gives CDR1 GTSNPN, CDR2 SVGIG (reference sequence). The CDR3 totals 15 residues. The CDR3: CAWSPDPSANTEAFF. The CDR3 coding sequence is TGTGCCTGGAGTCCGGACCCCTCGGCGAACACTGAAGCTTTCTTT.

This clone was counted only a few times. This chain connects TRBV6-6 to TRBJ1-2; TRBD1 is a possible D gene (6 bases). Germline lookup yields CDR1 MNHNY and CDR2 SVGAGI (reference sequence). This CDR3 has 16 residues. V lost 8 bases to trimming and J lost 0 bases, with 19 bases between them. The CDR3 loop is CASQYREGMSNYGYTF. CDR3 nucleotide sequence: TGTGCCAGCCAGTACAGGGAGGGGATGTCTAACTATGGCTACACCTTC.

This clone has more than one count but fewer than ten. This chain joins TRBV7-9 and TRBJ1-5, with 11 bases that match TRBD1. The V and J ends lost 10 bases and 6 bases, in that order; junction bases with no gene match: 2. CDR1 is SEHNR, CDR2 FQNEAQ, per germline (reference sequence). The CDR3 covers 12 residues. CDR3 coding DNA: TGTGCCACCGGGACAGGGGGTCAGCCCCAGCATTTT. Translated, it gives CATGTGGQPQHF.

This chain uses TRBV18 with TRBJ1-2, with 7 nucleotides matching TRBD1. V shed 6 bases and J 4 bases; nucleotides not matched to a gene: 8. The CDR3 contains 14 residues. Germline assignment: CDR1 KGHSH and CDR2 LQKENI. The CDR3 loop reads CASSPATGIYGYTF. The CDR3 nucleotides are TGTGCCAGCTCCCCCGCGACAGGGATCTATGGCTACACCTTC.

J is TRBJ2-1 and V is TRBV14; the D is unclear. Germline V gene lookup returns CDR1 SGHDN and CDR2 FVKESK. The length of the CDR3 is 11 residues. Trimming left V 5 bases short and J 12 bases short, with 11 bases between. The CDR3 protein is CASSASRPQFF. CDR3 coding DNA: TGTGCCAGCAGCGCGAGCCGGCCGCAGTTCTTC.

This chain uses TRBV27 with TRBJ2-7; 8 bases fit TRBD2. The CDR3 contains 12 residues. CDR1 and CDR2 from the germline V gene are MNHEY and SMNVEV (reference sequence). The trim removed 8 bases at V and 6 bases at J, leaving 6 bases unmatched. CDR3 sequence: CASAGGAGEQYF. CDR3 DNA: TGTGCCAGCGCCGGGGGGGCGGGCGAGCAGTACTTC.

The chain combines TRBV11-2 with TRBJ1-2; TRBD1 agrees at 9 bases. Germline CDR1 is SGHAT and CDR2 is FQNNGV. CDR3 length: 16 amino acids. V was clipped by 4 bases and J by 2 bases; unmatched bases: 8. CDR3 protein: CASSWLPGQGNYGYTF. The CDR3 DNA reads TGTGCCAGCAGCTGGCTTCCGGGACAGGGCAACTATGGCTACACCTTC.